These 9 T cell receptor beta chains share one sample of origin, sequenced in a study of human T cells and chemical hapten exposure. In TCRdb, the RACE reads were re-called with MiXCR into one record per CDR3 protein. The profile covers about 110,000 distinct CDR3 sequences, with more than 7% appearing a single time and around 3% taken by the ten largest. Time point indicated: patch test 2, 6 weeks after DPC sensitization. The sample's treatment: therapeutic diphenylcyclopropenone sensitization with weekly scalp DPC. The sequences come from whole blood, collected in connection with sensitization to the hapten diphenylcyclopropenone (DPC). These receptors were collected from a woman aged 40 to 55 with alopecia areata. Some clones in this sample may be carry-over from other donors' samples.

In DNA form, the CDR3 reads TGTGCCAGCAGTTCGCAGGAGTACGGGGAGCTGTTTTTT. Amino acid sequence: CASSSQEYGELFF. This chain links TRBV11-2 with TRBJ2-2; D uncertain. CDR3 length: 13 residues. The germline V gene encodes CDR1 SGHAT and CDR2 FQNNGV. V was shortened by 6 bases and J by 7 bases, with 12 bases between the two germline ends.

This clonotype was counted many times. J is TRBJ2-2 and V is TRBV7-3, with 10 positions matching TRBD2. V gave up 3 bases and J gave up 4 bases; unmatched junction bases: 5. The CDR3 runs to 16 residues. Germline assignment: CDR1 SGHTA and CDR2 FQGTGA. The CDR3 sequence is CASSLYSGGRTGELFF. DNA of the CDR3: TGTGCCAGCAGCTTGTATAGCGGGGGGCGCACCGGGGAGCTGTTTTTT.

This clonotype was counted at least ten times. The chain uses TRBV20-1 and TRBJ2-6; D uncertain. Germline V lookup: CDR1 DFQATT, CDR2 SNEGSKA (reference sequence). Trimming pared 6 bases from V and 0 bases from J, leaving 15 bases between. This CDR3 is 16 amino acids long. In nucleotides, the CDR3 is TGCAGTGCCGAAGATGTACTGAGCTCTGGGGCCAACGTCCTGACTTTC. Its translation is CSAEDVLSSGANVLTF.

The chain couples TRBV7-8 to TRBJ1-3, with a weak D call TRBD1 (6 bases). CDR3 length: 19 residues. V was clipped by 0 bases and J by 8 bases, with 26 bases between them. The germline V gene has CDR1 SGHVS and CDR2 FQNEAQ. The CDR3 spells CASSLARLTGTLPGDTIYF. The DNA for the CDR3 is TGTGCCAGCAGCTTAGCGCGACTGACCGGGACACTCCCAGGGGACACCATATATTTT.

In this sample, this clonotype turned up many times. V is TRBV5-5 and J is TRBJ1-5; TRBD1 is a possible D gene (5 bases). This CDR3 contains 15 residues. Trimming removed 1 base from V and 3 bases from J, with 11 bases in between. The germline CDR1 and CDR2 sequences are SGHKS and YYEKEE (reference sequence). Here the CDR3 reads CASSLRTSTNQPQHF. The CDR3 nucleotides are TGTGCCAGCAGCTTGCGGACAAGTACCAATCAGCCCCAGCATTTT.

This clonotype was observed at least ten times. This chain uses TRBV7-2 with TRBJ2-5; D call uncertain. Germline V gene data show CDR1 as SGHTA and CDR2 as FQGNSA. The CDR3 loop spans 11 amino acids. The V gene lost 7 bases and the J gene lost 2 bases, with 5 bases spanning the gap. The CDR3 DNA follows: TGTGCCAGCAACCTACAAGAGACCCAGTACTTC. Protein sequence: CASNLQETQYF. The full variable domain, in which reference TRBV7-2 and TRBJ2-5 provide the parts outside the CDR3, is GAGVSQSPSNKVTEKGKDVELRCDPISGHTALYWYRQSLGQGLEFLIYFQGNSAPDKSGLPSDRFSAERTGGSVSTLTIQRTQQEDSAVYLCASNLQETQYFGPGTRLLVL.

A note on this clonotype: The missing conserved phenylalanine or tryptophan at the end of this CDR3 makes a read error likely. V is TRBV5-4 and J is TRBJ1-6; tentatively, D is TRBD1 (6 bases). Trimming cost V 2 bases and J 4 bases, with 7 bases left between them. The CDR3 totals 14 residues. Looked up from germline, CDR1 is SGHNT and CDR2 is YYREEE (reference sequence). CDR3: CASSFQGYNSPLHL. The CDR3, as DNA: TGTGCCAGCAGCTTCCAGGGGTATAATTCACCCCTCCACCTT.

The gene calls are TRBV21-1 and TRBJ1-3; TRBD1 was called by the table and not checked on the DNA. TRBV21-1 is classified as a pseudogene. This CDR3 region has 16 residues. The CDR3 DNA reads as TGTGCCAGCAGCCCCAAGGGGGGAGTGAAAGGAAACACCATATATTTT. Encoded protein: CASSPKGGVKGNTIYF.

In this sample, this clonotype turned up many times. The chain combines TRBV14 with TRBJ1-1; no reliable D call. Per the germline V gene, CDR1 is SGHDN and CDR2 is FVKESK. The CDR3 totals 13 residues. Trimming cost V 4 bases and J 2 bases, with 8 bases left between them. The CDR3 DNA reads as TGTGCCAGCAGCCCTATCTTCAACACTGAAGCTTTCTTT. This translates into CASSPIFNTEAFF.